This entry features one TCR beta chain sequence. Trimming stripped 5 bases from V and 7 bases from J, with 9 bases between. Per germline, CDR1 SGHVS and CDR2 FNYEAQ. This CDR3 region has 12 residues. The sample is drawn from a study of cytotoxic CD8 clonotypes in ibrutinib-treated CLL. About the research overall: The sample average was roughly 240,000 productive templates and 100,000 or so productive rearrangements.

Data came from immunoSEQ multiplex PCR; TCRdb stores just in-frame clones and leaves some out. The table includes some 200,000 clones, about 72% detected once. Material: PBMCs, obtained after 24 months of ibrutinib treatment. The TCR was taken from a human donor with chronic lymphocytic leukemia. The genes are TRBV7-6 and TRBJ1-3; D is unresolved. The CDR3 nucleotides read TGTGCCAGCAGCCCGAACACCAACACCATATATTTT. Protein sequence: CASSPNTNTIYF.